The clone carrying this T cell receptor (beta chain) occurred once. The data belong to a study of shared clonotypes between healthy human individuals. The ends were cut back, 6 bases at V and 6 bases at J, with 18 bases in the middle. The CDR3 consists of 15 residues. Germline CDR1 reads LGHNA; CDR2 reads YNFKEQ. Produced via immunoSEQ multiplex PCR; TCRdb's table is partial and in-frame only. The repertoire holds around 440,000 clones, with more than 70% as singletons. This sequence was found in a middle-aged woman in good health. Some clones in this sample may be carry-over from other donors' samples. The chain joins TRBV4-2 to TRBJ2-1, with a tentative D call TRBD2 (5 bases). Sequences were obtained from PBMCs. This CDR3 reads CASRGGLEVTNEQFF. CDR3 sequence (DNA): TGTGCCAGCAGAGGAGGTCTGGAGGTTACCAATGAGCAGTTCTTC.